This TCR beta chain originates from a study of T cell responses to AZD1222 COVID-19 vaccine. Clones were sequenced by immunoSEQ multiplex PCR, and TCRdb holds only the in-frame ones, with some missing. The repertoire holds 150,000 to 200,000 clones, with over 85% as singletons. Recipients boosted at about 4 weeks or about 12 weeks are pooled. In the case of this clone: The target antigen is unknown.

Notes on the study in general: Reportedly, close to half of spike-specific TCRs are directed against unmutated variant regions. Clonal diversity was possibly underestimated, and the donors were mostly white British, with more females. Spike-specific TCRs gained breadth and depth after people received two AZD1222 doses.

Per the germline V gene, CDR1 is MNHEY and CDR2 is SVGAGI. The V gene lost 2 bases and the J gene lost 2 bases, with 12 bases spanning the gap. The CDR3 consists of 15 residues. The sample was peripheral blood, taken 28 days after the second AZD1222 dose. The J gene is TRBJ1-2, the V gene TRBV6-5, with a tentative D call TRBD1 (5 bases). The sequence was collected from an adult who received the AZD1222 COVID-19 vaccine. This CDR3 is CASSYQGVLNYGYTF. The CDR3 DNA reads TGTGCCAGCAGTTACCAGGGAGTCCTAAACTATGGCTACACCTTC.